This paragraph reports one TCR beta chain. Original data processing: Reference gene primers were amplified, and this amplification served to estimate nucleated cell counts. Sequencing used immunoSEQ multiplex PCR; TCRdb keeps in-frame clones, though not all of them. That table furnishes V, J and clone size, whereas the DNA furnished D and trimming. The table has roughly 60,000 clones, around 87% seen once. The sample originates from a study of blood T cell repertoires in COVID-19. Study-level information: COVID-19 samples, acute and convalescent, were from the United States, Italy and Spain. T cells, B-cell-depleted T cells, or PBMCs provided the cDNA or gDNA that served as material.

Between the trimmed V and J ends, which lost 7 bases and 7 bases, there was a span of 5 bases. The length of the CDR3 is 10 residues. Germline V lookup: CDR1 SNHLY, CDR2 FYNNEI. The sample taken for sequencing was peripheral blood. The V and J genes are TRBV2 and TRBJ2-1; possible D gene TRBD1, 5 bases. The receptor was derived from a human donor with active COVID-19. The donor label of this sample is uncertain. As DNA, the CDR3 is TGTGCCAGCAAGGGGAATGAGCAGTTCTTC. Its translation: CASKGNEQFF.